This is a list of T cell receptor beta chains from one sample in a study of blood T cell repertoires in COVID-19. Clones were read by immunoSEQ multiplex PCR, and TCRdb kept only the in-frame ones, dropping some. The table lists 55,000 to 70,000 clones, roughly 86% of them singletons. The sample was peripheral blood. Receptors were obtained from a man between 60 and 70 years old with active or convalescent COVID-19. Each CDR3 is given with its conserved first and last residue. A D gene is named only where the DNA matches it firmly. Not every row has a clone size; where given, it reads once, few, many or a size class.

V	size	J	D	CDR3	DNA
TRBV11-2	.	TRBJ2-1	.	CASSFGGSSVNEQFF	TGTGCCAGCAGCTTCGGCGGGTCCTCCGTAAATGAGCAGTTCTTC
TRBV5-4	few	TRBJ1-1	.	CASSLPTTGNTEAFF	TGTGCCAGCAGCTTACCTACGACAGGGAACACTGAAGCTTTCTTT
TRBV7-2	.	TRBJ2-5	TRBD1	CASSRTGTALGETQYF	TGTGCCAGCAGTAGAACCGGGACAGCCCTTGGGGAGACCCAGTACTTC
TRBV6-5	few	TRBJ1-2	TRBD1	CASSYMAGGHNYGYTF	TGTGCCAGCAGTTACATGGCAGGGGGGCACAACTATGGCTACACCTTC
TRBV5-1	.	TRBJ2-2	TRBD2	CASSPGRPGGNTGELFF	TGCGCCAGCAGCCCAGGGAGACCGGGAGGAAACACCGGGGAGCTGTTTTTT
TRBV2	.	TRBJ1-2	TRBD1	CASRQGRGYGYTF	TGTGCCAGCAGACAGGGGAGAGGCTATGGCTACACCTTC
TRBV5-1	.	TRBJ2-1	TRBD1	CASSPGDRGRNEQFF	TGCGCCAGCAGCCCTGGGGACAGGGGGCGGAATGAGCAGTTCTTC
TRBV20-1	.	TRBJ1-1	.	CSASSWQRAFF	TGCAGTGCTAGTTCCTGGCAGAGGGCTTTCTTT
TRBV6-5	.	TRBJ1-1	.	CASSYSRGEGVTEAFF	TGTGCCAGCAGTTACTCCCGAGGGGAGGGAGTAACTGAAGCTTTCTTT
TRBV13	.	TRBJ1-4	.	CASSQSRGEKLFF	TGTGCCAGCAGCCAGAGTCGGGGTGAAAAACTGTTTTTT
TRBV9	.	TRBJ1-1	TRBD1	CASRTGDLVSTEAFF	TGTGCCAGCCGCACAGGGGATTTGGTAAGCACTGAAGCTTTCTTT
TRBV7-9	once	TRBJ1-2	TRBD1	CASSPATGGEGGYTF	TGTGCCAGCAGCCCGGCGACAGGGGGCGAAGGTGGCTACACCTTC
TRBV20-1	once	TRBJ2-7	.	CSASPGQKAYEQYF	TGCAGTGCAAGTCCCGGACAGAAAGCCTACGAGCAGTACTTC
TRBV4-1	.	TRBJ1-4	TRBD1	CASSFRQGATNEKLFF	TGCGCCAGCAGCTTTCGACAGGGGGCAACTAATGAAAAACTGTTTTTT
TRBV7-2	.	TRBJ1-2	.	CASSRGDLYGYTF	TGTGCCAGCAGCCGGGGGGATCTCTATGGCTACACCTTC
TRBV3-1/TRBV3-2	.	TRBJ2-1	TRBD2	CASSLLADYNEQFF	TGTGCCAGCAGTCTGCTAGCGGATTACAATGAGCAGTTCTTC
TRBV21-1	.	TRBJ1-5	.	CASSKVGGPDNQPQHF	TGTGCCAGCAGCAAAGTGGGGGGGCCCGACAATCAGCCCCAGCATTTT
TRBV21-1	.	TRBJ2-2	.	CASSKAGRSVDGELFF	TGTGCCAGCAGCAAAGCTGGTCGGAGCGTTGACGGGGAGCTGTTTTTT
TRBV5-1	.	TRBJ2-7	TRBD1	CASSLDGRGIHEQYF	TGCGCCAGCAGCTTGGACGGCAGGGGGATCCACGAGCAGTACTTC
TRBV27	.	TRBJ1-2	.	CASRATANVGYTF	TGTGCCAGCAGAGCGACAGCTAACGTGGGCTACACCTTC
TRBV6-5	.	TRBJ2-3	.	CASSYSLFPDTQYF	TGTGCCAGCAGTTACTCACTTTTTCCAGATACGCAGTATTTT
TRBV5-1	few	TRBJ1-2	TRBD1	CASSFDRVYGYTF	TGCGCCAGCAGCTTCGACAGGGTCTATGGCTACACCTTC
TRBV24-1	.	TRBJ1-5	TRBD1	CATSDPRGQGGNQPQHF	TGTGCCACCAGTGATCCCCGGGGACAGGGAGGGAATCAGCCCCAGCATTTT
TRBV24-1	.	TRBJ1-6	TRBD1	CATSDSRQGASSPLHF	TGTGCCACCAGTGATTCGCGACAGGGGGCGAGTTCACCCCTCCACTTT
TRBV7-9	.	TRBJ2-1	TRBD2	CASSLAASGQYNEQFF	TGTGCCAGCAGCTTAGCGGCTAGCGGGCAATACAATGAGCAGTTCTTC
TRBV5-1	.	TRBJ2-7	TRBD1	CASSLGDSSSYEQYF	TGCGCCAGCAGCTTGGGGGACAGTTCCTCCTACGAGCAGTACTTC
TRBV24-1	.	TRBJ1-5	TRBD1	CATSESRGLGPQHF	TGTGCCACCAGTGAATCTAGGGGGCTAGGGCCCCAGCATTTT
TRBV11-3	.	TRBJ2-2	TRBD1	CASSFGQGEGGELFF	TGTGCCAGCAGCTTCGGACAGGGTGAAGGCGGGGAGCTGTTTTTT
TRBV2	.	TRBJ2-4	.	CASSEFEEGRLDF	TGTGCCAGCAGTGAATTTGAAGAGGGCAGGCTGGACTTC
TRBV27	.	TRBJ2-7	TRBD2	CASSFTSGAYEQYF	TGTGCCAGCAGTTTTACTAGCGGTGCCTACGAGCAGTACTTC
TRBV2	.	TRBJ1-2	.	CAMGQGNYGYTF	TGTGCCATGGGCCAGGGGAACTATGGCTACACCTTC
TRBV19	.	TRBJ1-5	.	CASSPRKNQPQHF	TGTGCCAGTAGTCCGCGGAAAAATCAGCCCCAGCATTTT
TRBV5-6	.	TRBJ2-5	TRBD2	CASSLEAYLAGGQTQYF	TGTGCCAGCAGCTTGGAAGCTTACCTAGCGGGAGGACAGACCCAGTACTTC
TRBV4-1	.	TRBJ1-6	TRBD1	CASSQLDRDNSPLHF	TGCGCCAGCAGCCAACTCGACAGGGATAATTCACCCCTCCACTTT
TRBV28	once	TRBJ1-1	TRBD1	CSSTGISTEAFF	TGTTCATCGACAGGGATAAGCACTGAAGCTTTCTTT
TRBV20-1	.	TRBJ1-4	.	CSAWSNEKLFF	TGCAGTGCGTGGAGTAATGAAAAACTGTTTTTT
TRBV7-2	.	TRBJ1-4	.	CASSLGPVRGTNEKLFF	TGTGCCAGCAGCTTAGGGCCCGTACGTGGAACTAATGAAAAACTGTTTTTT
TRBV7-2	.	TRBJ2-5	.	CASGISRQETQYF	TGTGCCAGCGGTATTAGCAGACAAGAGACCCAGTACTTC
TRBV5-1	.	TRBJ1-2	TRBD1	CASSTRDRGSYTF	TGCGCCAGCAGCACCCGGGACAGGGGAAGCTACACCTTC
TRBV5-4	once	TRBJ2-7	TRBD1	CASSGYRDRGDSEQYF	TGTGCCAGCAGCGGTTACCGGGACAGGGGTGATTCCGAGCAGTACTTC
TRBV11-2	once	TRBJ1-1	.	CASSLLARGTEAFF	TGTGCCAGCAGCTTACTCGCACGAGGCACTGAAGCTTTCTTT
TRBV6-1	.	TRBJ2-1	.	CASSESWHLNEQFF	TGTGCCAGCAGTGAATCGTGGCACCTCAACGAGCAGTTCTTC
TRBV5-1	.	TRBJ1-1	TRBD1	CASSLRTGQVNTEAFF	TGCGCCAGCAGCTTGAGGACAGGGCAAGTGAACACTGAAGCTTTCTTT
TRBV7-2	.	TRBJ1-5	.	CASSYRQGFNQPQHF	TGTGCCAGCAGCTATCGGCAGGGGTTCAATCAGCCCCAGCATTTT
TRBV10-1	.	TRBJ1-2	.	CASSENFGAGFDGYTF	TGCGCCAGCAGTGAGAACTTTGGGGCAGGGTTCGACGGCTACACCTTC
TRBV7-2	.	TRBJ1-3	TRBD1	CASSRRQGGGNTIYF	TGTGCCAGCAGCAGACGACAGGGTGGTGGAAACACCATATATTTT
TRBV7-9	.	TRBJ2-1	.	CASSQVLESSYNEQFF	TGTGCCAGCAGCCAAGTTTTGGAGAGCTCCTACAATGAGCAGTTCTTC
TRBV27	.	TRBJ1-5	TRBD1	CASRMDRAGGQPQHF	TGTGCCAGCAGAATGGACAGGGCGGGCGGTCAGCCCCAGCATTTT
TRBV4-2	.	TRBJ1-2	.	CASSRESAIGYGYTF	TGTGCCAGCAGCCGAGAATCAGCTATCGGGTATGGCTACACCTTC
TRBV30	few	TRBJ1-5	.	CAWTSGSNQPQHF	TGTGCCTGGACGTCAGGTAGCAATCAGCCCCAGCATTTT
TRBV19	.	TRBJ1-5	TRBD1	CASSTTGDNQPQHF	TGTGCCAGTAGTACGACAGGGGACAATCAGCCCCAGCATTTT
TRBV11-2	.	TRBJ2-5	TRBD2	CASSFSSGGETQYF	TGTGCCAGCAGCTTCTCTAGCGGGGGAGAGACCCAGTACTTC